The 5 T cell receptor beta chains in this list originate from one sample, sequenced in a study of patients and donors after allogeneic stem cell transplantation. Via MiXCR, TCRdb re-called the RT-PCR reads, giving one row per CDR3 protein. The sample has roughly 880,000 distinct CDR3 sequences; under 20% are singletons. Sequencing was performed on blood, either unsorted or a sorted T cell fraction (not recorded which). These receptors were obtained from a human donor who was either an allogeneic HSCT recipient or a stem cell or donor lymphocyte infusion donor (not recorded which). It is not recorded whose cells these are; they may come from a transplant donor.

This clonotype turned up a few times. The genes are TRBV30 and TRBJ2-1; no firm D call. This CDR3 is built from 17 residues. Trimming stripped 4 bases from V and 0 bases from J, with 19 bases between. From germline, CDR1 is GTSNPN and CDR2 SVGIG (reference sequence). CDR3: CAWTQSPGVRSYNEQFF. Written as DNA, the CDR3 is TGTGCCTGGACCCAATCCCCTGGGGTCCGCTCCTACAATGAGCAGTTCTTC.

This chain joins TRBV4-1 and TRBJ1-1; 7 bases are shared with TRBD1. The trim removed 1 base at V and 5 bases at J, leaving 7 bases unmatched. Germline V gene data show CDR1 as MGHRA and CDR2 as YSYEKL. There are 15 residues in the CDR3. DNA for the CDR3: TGCGCCAGCAGCCAAGGGACAGGCTTGGGGACTGAAGCTTTCTTT. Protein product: CASSQGTGLGTEAFF.

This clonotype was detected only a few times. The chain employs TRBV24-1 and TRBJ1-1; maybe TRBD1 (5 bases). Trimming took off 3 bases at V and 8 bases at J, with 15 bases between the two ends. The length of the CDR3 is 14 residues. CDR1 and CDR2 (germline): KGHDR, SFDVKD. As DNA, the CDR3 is TGTGCCACCAGTGATCCCGGGGCAGGTGGGGAAGCTTTCTTT. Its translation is CATSDPGAGGEAFF.

The CDR3 region is CASSGGGLGSYNEQFF. In nucleotides, the CDR3 is TGTGCCAGTAGCGGAGGGGGTTTGGGTTCCTACAATGAGCAGTTCTTC. The chain couples TRBV19 to TRBJ2-1; the D call may be TRBD1 or TRBD2 (6 bases each). Trimming stripped 6 bases from V and 1 base from J, with 16 bases between. The CDR3 has 16 residues. Looked up from germline, CDR1 is LNHDA and CDR2 is SQIVND (reference sequence).

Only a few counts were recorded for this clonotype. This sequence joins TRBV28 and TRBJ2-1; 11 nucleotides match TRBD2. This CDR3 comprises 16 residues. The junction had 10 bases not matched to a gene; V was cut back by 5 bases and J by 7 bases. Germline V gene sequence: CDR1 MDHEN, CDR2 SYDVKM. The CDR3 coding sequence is TGTGCCAGCAGTCTCCCACTAGCGGGAGAGAGGAATGAGCAGTTCTTC. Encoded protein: CASSLPLAGERNEQFF.